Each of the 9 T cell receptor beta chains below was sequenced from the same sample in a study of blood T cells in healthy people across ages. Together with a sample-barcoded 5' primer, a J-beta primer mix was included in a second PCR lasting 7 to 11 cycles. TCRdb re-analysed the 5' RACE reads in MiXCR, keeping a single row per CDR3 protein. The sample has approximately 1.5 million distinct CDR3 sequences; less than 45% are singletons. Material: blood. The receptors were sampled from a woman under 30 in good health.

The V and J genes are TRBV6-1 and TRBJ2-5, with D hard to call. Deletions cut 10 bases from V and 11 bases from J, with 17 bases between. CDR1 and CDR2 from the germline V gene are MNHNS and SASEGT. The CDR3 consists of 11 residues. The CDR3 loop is CATDTIYEQYF. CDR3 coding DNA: TGTGCCACCGACACGATTTATGAGCAGTACTTC.

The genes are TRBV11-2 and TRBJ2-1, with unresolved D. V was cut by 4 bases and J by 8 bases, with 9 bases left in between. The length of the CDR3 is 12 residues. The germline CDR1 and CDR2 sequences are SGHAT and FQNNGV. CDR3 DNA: TGTGCCAGCAGCTCACTGACGCATGAGCAGTTCTTC. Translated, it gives CASSSLTHEQFF.

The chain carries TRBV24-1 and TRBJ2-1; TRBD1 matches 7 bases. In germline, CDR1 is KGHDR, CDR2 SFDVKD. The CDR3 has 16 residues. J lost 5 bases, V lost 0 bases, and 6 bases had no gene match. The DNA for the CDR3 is TGTGCCACCAGTGATTTGGACAGGGAGTCCCACAATGAGCAGTTCTTC. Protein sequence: CATSDLDRESHNEQFF.

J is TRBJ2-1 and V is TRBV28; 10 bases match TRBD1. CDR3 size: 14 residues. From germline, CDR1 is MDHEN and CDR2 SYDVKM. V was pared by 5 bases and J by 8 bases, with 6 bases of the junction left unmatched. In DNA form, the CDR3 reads TGTGCCAGCAGTGAGACAGGGGGCGCGTATGAGCAGTTCTTC. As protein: CASSETGGAYEQFF.

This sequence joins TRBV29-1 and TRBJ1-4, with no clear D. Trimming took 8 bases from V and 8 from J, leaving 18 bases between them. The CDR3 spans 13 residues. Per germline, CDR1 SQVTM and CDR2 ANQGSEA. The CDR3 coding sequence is TGCAGCACCCTGCGTTCGGAAGACGAAAAACTGTTTTTT. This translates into CSTLRSEDEKLFF.

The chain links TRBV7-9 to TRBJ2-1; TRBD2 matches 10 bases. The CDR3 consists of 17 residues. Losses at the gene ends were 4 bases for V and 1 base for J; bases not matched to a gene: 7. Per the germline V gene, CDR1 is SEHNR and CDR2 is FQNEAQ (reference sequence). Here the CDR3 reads CASSSRAGGSSYNEQFF. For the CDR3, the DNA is TGTGCCAGCAGCTCGAGAGCGGGAGGGAGTTCCTACAATGAGCAGTTCTTC.

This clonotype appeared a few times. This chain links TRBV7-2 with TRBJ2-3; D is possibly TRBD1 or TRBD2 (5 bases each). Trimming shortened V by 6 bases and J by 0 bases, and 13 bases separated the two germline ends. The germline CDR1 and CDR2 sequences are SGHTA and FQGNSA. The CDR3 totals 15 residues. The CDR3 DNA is TGTGCCAGCAGTCACCTCGGGGCTAGCACAGATACGCAGTATTTT. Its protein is CASSHLGASTDTQYF.

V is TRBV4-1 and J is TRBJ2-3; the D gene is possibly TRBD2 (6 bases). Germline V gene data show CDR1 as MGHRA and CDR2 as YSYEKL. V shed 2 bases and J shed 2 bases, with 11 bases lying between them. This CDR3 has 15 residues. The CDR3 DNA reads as TGCGCCAGCAGCCAATTAGCGGAAAACACAGATACGCAGTATTTT. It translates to CASSQLAENTDTQYF.

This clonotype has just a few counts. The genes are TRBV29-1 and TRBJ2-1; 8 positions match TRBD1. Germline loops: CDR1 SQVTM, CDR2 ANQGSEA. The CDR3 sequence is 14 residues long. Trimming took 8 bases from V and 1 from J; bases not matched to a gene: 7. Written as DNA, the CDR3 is TGCAGCACCTCAGGGGGCGGTTCCTACAATGAGCAGTTCTTC. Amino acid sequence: CSTSGGGSYNEQFF.